This T cell receptor beta chain was obtained from a study of beta chain features in type 1 diabetes. Study at large: There were 107,917,701 sorted cells examined across all samples. Study results and caveats: Lower insertion and higher deletion counts appeared at VDJ junctions in type 1 diabetes patients.

Germline CDR1 LNHDA, CDR2 SQIVND (reference sequence). CDR3 length: 15 amino acids. V was pared by 4 bases and J by 0 bases, with 12 bases between. CD4+ naive, central memory, regulatory and stem cell-like memory cells were sorted via CD45RO/CCR7/CD25/CD127/CD95/CD27. Expressed TCRB transcripts were sequenced because the entire RNA isolate underwent reverse transcription. Sequenced naive, central memory and regulatory T cell samples produced an average of around 3.9 million reads. The data were produced by immunoSEQ multiplex PCR, yet TCRdb's version contains in-frame clones alone and is incomplete. The top ten clones hold 0.9% to 1.2% of a sample with about 290,000 clones, approximately 8.1% of them seen once. This clone was found many times. The antigen is undetermined.

The sample was central memory CD4+ T cells from blood. The TCR comes from a woman younger than 30 in good health. J is TRBJ1-1 and V is TRBV19; D is possibly TRBD1 (5 bases). CDR3 nucleotide sequence: TGTGCCAGTAGTACCGGTAAGACAGTGAACACTGAAGCTTTCTTT. Protein: CASSTGKTVNTEAFF.